This T cell receptor beta chain emerged from a study of cytomegalovirus exposure and HLA in healthy donors. Germline loops: CDR1 LNHDA, CDR2 SQIVND (reference sequence). Trimming removed 5 bases at V and 4 bases at J, with 15 bases between. This CDR3 has 15 amino acids. This clone was detected only a few times. Its antigen is undetermined. The study's findings and limits: Many donors carried some public TCRs, although rarity characterized most TCR sequences. In a later analysis, TCR association rates varied by HLA locus: DRB1 most, HLA-C fewest. CMV serostatus was the only recorded immune exposure for donors.

It was with 60 Vbeta and 13 Jbeta primers that the PCR ran. TCRdb's table, derived via immunoSEQ multiplex PCR, lists solely in-frame clones and lacks some. The sample carries roughly 51,000 clones, about four fifths recorded once. Source material: PBMCs. The V and J genes are TRBV19 and TRBJ1-5; a possible D gene is TRBD1 (6 bases). The receptor was isolated from a boy younger than 18 in good health and CMV-seropositive. The DNA for the CDR3 is TGTGCCAGTAGTGTACAGGGTGATTCGAATCAGCCCCAGCATTTT. Its protein is CASSVQGDSNQPQHF.